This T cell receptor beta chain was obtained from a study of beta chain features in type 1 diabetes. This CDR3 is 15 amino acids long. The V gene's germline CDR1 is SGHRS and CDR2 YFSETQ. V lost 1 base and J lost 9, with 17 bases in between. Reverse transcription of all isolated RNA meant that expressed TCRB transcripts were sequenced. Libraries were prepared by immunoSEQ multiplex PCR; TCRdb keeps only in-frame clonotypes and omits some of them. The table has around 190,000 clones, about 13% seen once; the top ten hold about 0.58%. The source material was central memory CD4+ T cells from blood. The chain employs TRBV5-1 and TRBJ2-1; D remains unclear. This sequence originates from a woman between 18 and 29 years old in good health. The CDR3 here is CASSLWSSQIGEQFF. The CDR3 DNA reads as TGCGCCAGCAGCTTGTGGTCTAGTCAGATAGGTGAGCAGTTCTTC.